The clone carrying this TCR beta chain was seen a single time. As yet, its antigen is unknown. The CDR3 has 11 amino acids. V was pared by 8 bases and J by 5 bases, with 11 bases between. Per germline, CDR1 SQVTM and CDR2 ANQGSEA. The data belong to a study of OX40 agonist ivuxolimab in advanced cancers. Turning to the study itself: An anti-OX40 (CD134) antibody with agonistic activity, ivuxolimab, was administered to patients. Intravenous ivuxolimab was administered to patients every 2 weeks at 0.01 to 10 mg/kg.

General study points: Averaging showed that CD8+ T cells had more expanded clones than CD4+ did. At 0.1-3.0 mg/kg, partial responders had clonal expansion among the lowest observed.

The repertoire was sequenced with immunoSEQ multiplex PCR; TCRdb's copy has only in-frame clones and lacks some. The top ten hold under 15% of the sample, which has about 18,000 clones, 65% to 90% seen once. The receptor's source is an adult with an advanced solid tumor such as melanoma, head and neck, liver or kidney cancer. The source material was CD4+ or CD8+ T cells sorted from blood, sampled in a trial of the OX40 agonist ivuxolimab. The chain couples TRBV29-1 to TRBJ2-3; D is undetermined. The CDR3 is CSTRFGDTQYF. The CDR3 DNA sequence: TGCAGCACCAGGTTTGGAGATACGCAGTATTTT.